These 20 T cell receptor beta chains share one sample of origin, sequenced in a study of Ad26.COV2.S vaccination and SARS-CoV-2 variants. The sample's treatment: some 19 received Ad26.COV2.S at low or high dose, single or two shots; 5 received placebo; per-sample allocation not given. On day 63 after the first injection, vaccine and placebo recipients gave samples. Sequenced by immunoSEQ multiplex PCR; TCRdb stores in-frame clones only, minus some. Here the sample spans some 270,000 clones, 87% being singletons. The source was peripheral blood, collected in a trial of Ad26.COV2.S vaccine versus placebo. These receptors were taken from a person between 18 and 65 years old who received the Ad26.COV2.S COVID-19 vaccine or a placebo.

The chain recombines TRBV30 with TRBJ2-5; 10 bases agree with TRBD2. This CDR3 is built from 21 residues. The V gene's germline CDR1 is GTSNPN and CDR2 SVGIG (reference sequence). J lost 2 bases, V lost 2 bases, and 23 bases had no gene match. The CDR3 nucleotides read TGTGCCTGGAGTCCTCCGTCGTACCCTTATCTACTAGCGGGGTATCAAGAGACCCAGTACTTC. The encoded protein is CAWSPPSYPYLLAGYQETQYF.

The genes are TRBV10-3 and TRBJ1-5, with no clear D. The CDR3 is 13 residues long. Germline CDR1 and CDR2: ENHRY and SYGVKD. V shed 3 bases and J shed 1 base, with 4 bases lying between them. The CDR3: CAISDSSNQPQHF. The DNA of the CDR3 is TGTGCCATCAGTGACAGCAGCAATCAGCCCCAGCATTTT.

The chain recombines TRBV5-4 with TRBJ1-2; 9 bases are a match to TRBD1. Germline assignment: CDR1 SGHNT and CDR2 YYREEE (reference sequence). Trimming removed 4 bases from V and 2 bases from J; junction bases left unmatched: 6. The CDR3 runs 15 residues. The CDR3 DNA reads TGTGCCAGCAGCCTTGGTGGACAGGGGAACTATGGCTACACCTTC. Translating gives CASSLGGQGNYGYTF.

A remark on this clone: Sequence at one end of the junction differs from germline and may be a read error. The chain joins TRBV13 to TRBJ1-2; a weak D match, TRBD1 (5 bases). This CDR3 spans 11 amino acids. In germline, CDR1 is PRHDT, CDR2 FYEKMQ (reference sequence). For the CDR3, the DNA is TGTGCCAGCAGCCTGGGGACCGTCTGGTCCTTC. Protein: CASSLGTVWSF.

This clone has just one count. The chain is built from TRBV14 and TRBJ1-1; no reliable D call. The V end lost 4 bases, the J end lost 6 bases, and 9 bases lay between the germline ends. Germline CDR1 is SGHDN and CDR2 is FVKESK. The CDR3 totals 12 residues. The CDR3 DNA reads TGTGCCAGCAGCCCTGTACTTGCTGAAGCTTTCTTT. This sequence encodes CASSPVLAEAFF.

The rearrangement links TRBV20-1 to TRBJ2-4, with D perhaps matching TRBD2 (6 bases). The CDR3 has 14 amino acids. V lost 3 bases to trimming and J lost 2 bases, with 11 bases between them. The germline V gene encodes CDR1 DFQATT and CDR2 SNEGSKA (reference sequence). The CDR3 is CSASGGGTKNIQYF. Here the CDR3 DNA reads TGCAGTGCTAGTGGGGGAGGAACCAAAAACATTCAGTACTTC.

This chain links TRBV4-3 with TRBJ1-2; 7 bases align to TRBD1. The CDR3 has 18 residues. The V segment lost 4 bases and the J segment 0 bases; nucleotides outside the gene matches: 14. Germline CDR1 is LGHNA and CDR2 is YSLEER. The CDR3 protein is CASSRTIMTGYPNYGYTF. In nucleotides, the CDR3 is TGCGCCAGCAGCCGCACTATTATGACAGGGTACCCTAACTATGGCTACACCTTC.

Only one count was recorded for this clone. This chain connects TRBV7-2 to TRBJ2-3, with D possibly TRBD2 on 6 matching bases. The V end was cut by 4 bases, the J end by 2 bases, with 7 bases between. CDR1 SGHTA and CDR2 FQGNSA come from the germline V gene. This CDR3 comprises 13 residues. CDR3 in amino acids: CASSSSVTDTQYF. The CDR3 region has the DNA TGTGCCAGCAGCTCTAGCGTCACAGATACGCAGTATTTT.

The rearrangement joins TRBV30 to TRBJ2-3, with 9 bases fitting TRBD2. The length of the CDR3 is 16 residues. Germline V gene sequence: CDR1 GTSNPN, CDR2 SVGIG (reference sequence). The ends lost 0 bases at V and 0 bases at J; junction bases unmatched: 4. The CDR3 bases are TGTGCCTGGAGTGTAGGGACTAGCAGTAGCACAGATACGCAGTATTTT. This sequence encodes CAWSVGTSSSTDTQYF.

The chain combines TRBV12-3 or TRBV12-4 with TRBJ1-6; possibly TRBD1 for D (5 bases). The CDR3 is 13 amino acids. V was cut by 8 bases and J by 7 bases, with 12 bases left in between. This chain's CDR3 is CASFRDRNSPLHF. The CDR3 bases are TGTGCCAGCTTCAGGGATCGGAATTCACCCCTCCACTTT.

This chain links TRBV7-9 with TRBJ2-3; D is uncertain. This CDR3 is 15 amino acids long. Germline V gene sequence: CDR1 SEHNR, CDR2 FQNEAQ (reference sequence). V lost 5 bases and J lost 1, with 13 bases in between. CDR3 in DNA: TGTGCCAGCAGCCGGGCAGGAGCCGGCACAGATACGCAGTATTTT. Its protein product is CASSRAGAGTDTQYF.

The table lists this clone with a few counts. V is TRBV9 and J is TRBJ2-5; 8 nucleotides align to TRBD1. CDR1 SGDLS and CDR2 YYNGEE come from the germline V gene. CDR3 length equals 15 residues. V shed 4 bases, J shed 5 bases, and the junction held 10 bases outside the gene matches. For the CDR3, the DNA is TGTGCCAGCAGCTCTGGACAGGGAGCGTTGGAGACCCAGTACTTC. This codes for CASSSGQGALETQYF.

V usage is TRBV3-1 (or the pseudogene TRBV3-2) and J usage is TRBJ1-1; 7 bases align to TRBD1. With V trimmed by 4 bases and J by 7 bases, 6 bases remained unmatched. CDR1 LGHDT and CDR2 YNNKEL come from the germline V gene (reference sequence). This CDR3 region has 13 residues. The CDR3 sequence is CASSRARDSEAFF. In DNA, the CDR3 is TGTGCCAGCAGCCGGGCTAGGGACAGTGAAGCTTTCTTT.

The chain joins TRBV30 to TRBJ2-1, with a weak D call TRBD1 (6 bases). V lost 2 bases to trimming and J lost 4 bases, with 12 bases between them. The germline gives CDR1 GTSNPN, CDR2 SVGIG (reference sequence). This CDR3 contains 14 residues. CDR3 loop: CAWSSGTLYNEQFF. CDR3 sequence (DNA): TGTGCCTGGAGTTCGGGGACACTTTACAATGAGCAGTTCTTC.

This chain connects TRBV7-3 to TRBJ2-7; D is ambiguous. The V and J ends lost 5 bases and 0 bases respectively, with 14 bases between them. Germline lookup yields CDR1 SGHTA and CDR2 FQGTGA. The CDR3 runs to 15 residues. The DNA for the CDR3 is TGTGCCAGCAGCCAGTCGGTAGGTGGCTCCTACGAGCAGTACTTC. Amino acid sequence: CASSQSVGGSYEQYF.

The chain employs TRBV5-6 and TRBJ2-4; no definite D call. The germline V gene has CDR1 SGHDT and CDR2 YYEEEE. V was clipped by 2 bases and J by 0 bases, with 6 bases between them. The CDR3 spans 14 residues. The CDR3 spells CASSLEVAKNIQYF. In DNA, the CDR3 is TGTGCCAGCAGCTTAGAGGTAGCCAAAAACATTCAGTACTTC.

This chain connects TRBV9 to TRBJ2-5, with 11 nucleotides matching TRBD2. This CDR3 contains 17 residues. V trimming: 4 bases; J trimming: 1 base; junction bases outside the gene matches: 9. Germline V CDR1 and CDR2: SGDLS, YYNGEE. The DNA for the CDR3 is TGTGCCAGCAGCATAAGCCCGGGGACTAGCGGCCAAGAGACCCAGTACTTC. This codes for CASSISPGTSGQETQYF.

This chain joins TRBV19 and TRBJ1-1; D not resolved. The CDR3 extends over 13 amino acids. The ends were cut back, 5 bases at V and 0 bases at J, with 7 bases in the middle. Germline-derived CDR1 and CDR2 are LNHDA and SQIVND (reference sequence). The CDR3 protein is CASSPTMNTEAFF. The CDR3 DNA reads as TGTGCCAGTAGTCCCACCATGAACACTGAAGCTTTCTTT.

The chain uses TRBV12-3 or TRBV12-4 and TRBJ1-3; D is ambiguous. This CDR3 is built from 12 residues. V lost 3 bases and J 6 bases, leaving 6 bases between the germline ends. CDR3 bases: TGTGCCAGCAGTTTCGCCGAAAACACCATATATTTT. Protein sequence: CASSFAENTIYF.

J is TRBJ1-5 and V is TRBV19; no clear D. This CDR3 is 14 amino acids long. Trimming took off 5 bases at V and 0 bases at J, with 8 bases between the two ends. CDR1 LNHDA and CDR2 SQIVND come from the germline V gene (reference sequence). The CDR3 loop reads CASSWSDSNQPQHF. The CDR3 DNA follows: TGTGCCAGTAGTTGGTCGGATAGCAATCAGCCCCAGCATTTT.